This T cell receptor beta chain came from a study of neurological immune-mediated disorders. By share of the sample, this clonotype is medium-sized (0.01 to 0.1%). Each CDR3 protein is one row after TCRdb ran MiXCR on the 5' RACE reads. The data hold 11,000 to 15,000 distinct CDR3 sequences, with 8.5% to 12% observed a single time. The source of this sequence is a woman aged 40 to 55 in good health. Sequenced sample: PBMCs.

This chain's CDR3 is CASRGSENQPQHF. DNA for the CDR3: TGTGCCAGCAGAGGGTCGGAAAATCAGCCCCAGCATTTT. This chain links TRBV7-9 with TRBJ1-5; D gene uncertain. V was clipped by 6 bases and J by 4 bases, with 10 bases between them. The CDR3 is 13 amino acids. Germline assignment: CDR1 SEHNR and CDR2 FQNEAQ (reference sequence).